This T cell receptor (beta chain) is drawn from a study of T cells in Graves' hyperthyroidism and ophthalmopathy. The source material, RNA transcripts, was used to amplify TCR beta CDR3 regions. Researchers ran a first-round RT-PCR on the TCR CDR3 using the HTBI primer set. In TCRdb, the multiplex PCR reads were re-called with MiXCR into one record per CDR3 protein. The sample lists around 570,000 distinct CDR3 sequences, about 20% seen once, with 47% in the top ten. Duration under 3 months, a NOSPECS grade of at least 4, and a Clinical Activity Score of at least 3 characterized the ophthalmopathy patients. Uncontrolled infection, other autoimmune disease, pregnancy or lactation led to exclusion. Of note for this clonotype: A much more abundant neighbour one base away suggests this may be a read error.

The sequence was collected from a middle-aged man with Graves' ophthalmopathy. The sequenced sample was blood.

The CDR3 bases are TGTGCCATCAGTGGCGGCGACAGGGGGGCTTTCTACGAGCAGTACTTC. Translated: CAISGGDRGAFYEQYF. This sequence joins TRBV10-3 and TRBJ2-7, with TRBD1 matching over 9 bases. Germline values: CDR1 ENHRY, CDR2 SYGVKD. The V gene end was trimmed by 4 bases and the J gene end by 3 bases; junction bases not matched to a gene: 10. This CDR3 is built from 16 residues.